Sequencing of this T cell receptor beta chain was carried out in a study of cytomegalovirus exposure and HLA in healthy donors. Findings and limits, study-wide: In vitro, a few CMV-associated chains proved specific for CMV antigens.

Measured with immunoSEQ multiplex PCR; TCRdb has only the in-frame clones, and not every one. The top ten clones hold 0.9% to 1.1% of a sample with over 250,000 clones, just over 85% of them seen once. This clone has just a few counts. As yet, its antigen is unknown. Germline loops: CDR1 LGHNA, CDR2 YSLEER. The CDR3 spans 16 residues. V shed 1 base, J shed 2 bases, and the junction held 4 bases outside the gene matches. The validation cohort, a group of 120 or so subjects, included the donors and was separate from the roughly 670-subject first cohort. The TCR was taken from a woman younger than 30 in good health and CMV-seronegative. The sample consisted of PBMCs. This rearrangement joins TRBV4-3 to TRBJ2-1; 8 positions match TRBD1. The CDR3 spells CASSQVDRGTYNEQFF. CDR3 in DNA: TGCGCCAGCAGCCAAGTTGACAGGGGAACCTACAATGAGCAGTTCTTC.